The 27 T cell receptor beta chains presented below share a single source sample, sequenced in a study of blood T cell repertoires in COVID-19. The repertoire was sequenced with immunoSEQ multiplex PCR; TCRdb's copy has only in-frame clones and lacks some. The sample lists about 46,000 clones; approximately 85% were seen once. Source material: peripheral blood. Every receptor here comes from a woman older than 75 with COVID-19, enrolled during active disease.

The chain carries TRBV5-1 and TRBJ2-7, with TRBD1 matching 7 bases. V gave up 0 bases and J gave up 1 base; unmatched junction bases: 4. There are 15 residues in the CDR3. The germline gives CDR1 SGHRS, CDR2 YFSETQ. The CDR3 sequence: CASSLVQGDSYEQYF. The CDR3 DNA is TGCGCCAGCAGCTTGGTTCAGGGGGATTCCTACGAGCAGTACTTC.

This chain uses TRBV10-3 with TRBJ2-5; no reliable D call. The germline V gene has CDR1 ENHRY and CDR2 SYGVKD. This CDR3 comprises 12 residues. V lost 5 bases and J lost 3, with 7 bases in between. The CDR3 sequence is CAISYGKETQYF. As DNA, the CDR3 is TGTGCCATCAGTTACGGTAAAGAGACCCAGTACTTC.

The chain couples TRBV6-2 or TRBV6-3 to TRBJ1-4, with a weak D call TRBD1 (6 bases). From germline, CDR1 is MNHEY and CDR2 SVGEGT. V shed 7 bases and J shed 7 bases, with 22 bases lying between them. The CDR3 consists of 16 residues. The CDR3 nucleotides read TGTGCCAGCACCCCATACCCTCCAGGGGAGGGTGAAAAACTGTTTTTT. This sequence encodes CASTPYPPGEGEKLFF.

This clone was seen more than once but under ten times. The V and J genes are TRBV28 and TRBJ2-3; D is possibly TRBD2 (6 bases). V gave up 5 bases and J gave up 1 base, with 19 bases separating them. The CDR3 length is 17 residues. Per the germline V gene, CDR1 is MDHEN and CDR2 is SYDVKM. The DNA of the CDR3 is TGTGCCAGCAGTCCCCGGGGAGCGGGCCGGGGCACAGATACGCAGTATTTT. Translated: CASSPRGAGRGTDTQYF.

The V call is TRBV7-2, the J call TRBJ2-1; 8 nucleotides align to TRBD2. The CDR3 spans 15 residues. Germline loops: CDR1 SGHTA, CDR2 FQGNSA. V was clipped by 2 bases and J by 9 bases; unmatched bases: 9. CDR3 protein: CASSLNPTAGGEQFF. CDR3 bases: TGTGCCAGCAGCTTAAACCCAACGGCGGGGGGTGAGCAGTTCTTC.

The chain employs TRBV7-2 and TRBJ1-1, with 8 bases fitting TRBD1. Germline values: CDR1 SGHTA, CDR2 FQGNSA. J lost 6 bases, V lost 3 bases, and 3 bases had no gene match. The CDR3 consists of 13 residues. The CDR3 DNA sequence: TGTGCCAGCAGCTTGGGGACAGGCCCTGAAGCTTTCTTT. The encoded protein is CASSLGTGPEAFF.

The rearrangement links TRBV4-2 to TRBJ1-4; D is ambiguous. The CDR3 has 14 amino acids. Trimming shortened V by 1 base and J by 4 bases, and 7 bases separated the two germline ends. Germline V gene lookup returns CDR1 LGHNA and CDR2 YNFKEQ. In DNA form, the CDR3 reads TGTGCCAGCAGCCAAGGAGTTGGTAATGAAAAACTGTTTTTT. Translation: CASSQGVGNEKLFF.

The chain joins TRBV7-9 to TRBJ2-2; 7 nucleotides align to TRBD2. Germline CDR1 is SEHNR and CDR2 is FQNEAQ (reference sequence). The CDR3 contains 16 residues. V was clipped by 3 bases and J by 4 bases; unmatched bases: 8. The CDR3 DNA reads TGTGCCAGCAGCTTCTCTGCTAGCGGATTCACCGGGGAGCTGTTTTTT. Amino acids: CASSFSASGFTGELFF.

V usage is TRBV19 and J usage is TRBJ1-2; 8 positions match TRBD1. The CDR3 length is 14 residues. In germline, CDR1 is LNHDA, CDR2 SQIVND (reference sequence). J lost 8 bases, V lost 6 bases, and 11 bases had no gene match. CDR3 sequence reads: CASRISQGARGYTF. The CDR3 region has the DNA TGTGCCAGTAGAATTAGTCAGGGGGCGCGAGGCTACACCTTC.

This CDR3 is CASRTGIQPQHF. The DNA of the CDR3 is TGTGCCAGCAGAACAGGGATTCAGCCCCAGCATTTT. This sequence joins TRBV12-3 or TRBV12-4 and TRBJ1-5; possible D gene TRBD1, 6 bases. This CDR3 is built from 12 residues. V was shortened by 6 bases and J by 6 bases, with 9 bases between the two germline ends.

This clone was observed a single time. The V gene is TRBV7-9, the J gene TRBJ1-2; the match to TRBD1 covers 8 bases. Germline V gene lookup returns CDR1 SEHNR and CDR2 FQNEAQ (reference sequence). V dropped 6 bases and J dropped 5; count of bases not matched to a gene: 11. This CDR3 has 15 amino acids. This CDR3 reads CASSRAGQGGYGYTF. CDR3 nucleotide sequence: TGTGCCAGCAGTCGAGCCGGACAGGGAGGGTATGGCTACACCTTC.

CDR3: CASSLDMETQYF. CDR3 bases: TGTGCCAGCAGCTTAGACATGGAGACCCAGTACTTC. The chain links TRBV11-2 to TRBJ2-5; no definite D call. The CDR3 totals 12 residues. Per the germline V gene, CDR1 is SGHAT and CDR2 is FQNNGV. Deletions cut 0 bases from V and 5 bases from J, with 4 bases between.

CDR3 nucleotide sequence: TGCGCCAGCAGCTTAGTGCCAGGGGACTACGAGCAGTACTTC. This codes for CASSLVPGDYEQYF. V is TRBV4-3 and J is TRBJ2-7, with a possible D match to TRBD1 (6 bases). Germline CDR1 is LGHNA and CDR2 is YSLEER. CDR3 length: 14 amino acids. With 5 bases removed from V and 3 bases from J, the gap between germline ends came to 14 bases.

The chain links TRBV15 to TRBJ1-2; 8 bases agree with TRBD1. After removal of 1 base from V and 4 bases from J, the junction contained 8 bases not matched to a gene. Germline V gives CDR1 LNHNV, CDR2 YYDKDF (reference sequence). The CDR3 spans 16 residues. The CDR3 reads CATSRGGTGRIYGYTF. CDR3 nucleotide sequence: TGTGCCACCAGCAGAGGTGGGACAGGTAGAATCTATGGCTACACCTTC.

This chain joins TRBV9 and TRBJ2-1; 8 bases fit TRBD2. With 4 bases clipped from V and 6 bases from J, the junction kept 9 bases outside the gene matches. The CDR3 extends over 15 amino acids. Germline CDR1 and CDR2: SGDLS and YYNGEE. The chain's CDR3 is CASSPAERELNEQFF. CDR3 DNA sequence: TGTGCCAGCAGCCCCGCCGAGCGGGAGCTCAATGAGCAGTTCTTC.

This rearrangement joins TRBV6-5 to TRBJ2-5; the match to TRBD1 covers 9 bases. The V gene's germline CDR1 is MNHEY and CDR2 SVGAGI. The CDR3 covers 13 residues. V was clipped by 5 bases and J by 5 bases; unmatched bases: 3. This CDR3 reads CASSTDRGETQYF. The CDR3 DNA reads TGTGCCAGCAGTACGGACAGGGGTGAGACCCAGTACTTC.

This chain uses TRBV6-6 with TRBJ1-4, with D uncertain. Germline assignment: CDR1 MNHNY and CDR2 SVGAGI (reference sequence). Between the trimmed V and J ends, which lost 8 bases and 6 bases, there was a span of 13 bases. CDR3 size: 13 residues. The CDR3 here is CASEEAMYEKLFF. DNA for the CDR3: TGTGCCAGCGAGGAGGCAATGTATGAAAAACTGTTTTTT.

The rearrangement uses TRBV28 and TRBJ2-7; 9 bases map to TRBD1. Germline V gives CDR1 MDHEN, CDR2 SYDVKM. After removal of 5 bases from V and 4 bases from J, the junction contained 9 bases not matched to a gene. This CDR3 comprises 15 residues. The CDR3 coding sequence is TGTGCCAGCAGTCGGGGACAGGGCGTGGAGTACGAGCAGTACTTC. It specifies CASSRGQGVEYEQYF.

This rearrangement joins TRBV18 to TRBJ1-6, with D possibly TRBD1 on 6 matching bases. The length of the CDR3 is 15 residues. Trimming shortened V by 0 bases and J by 9 bases, and 12 bases separated the two germline ends. In germline, CDR1 is KGHSH, CDR2 LQKENI. This chain's CDR3 is CASSPPGGAVSPLHF. The DNA of the CDR3 is TGTGCCAGCTCACCACCGGGGGGGGCGGTTTCACCCCTCCACTTT.

J is TRBJ2-3 and V is TRBV7-7; 10 nucleotides align to TRBD1. After removal of 5 bases from V and 3 bases from J, the junction contained 2 bases not matched to a gene. Germline CDR1 and CDR2: SSHAT and FNYEAQ (reference sequence). This CDR3 region has 14 residues. For the CDR3, the DNA is TGTGCCAGCAGCCAGGGACAGGGGACAGATACGCAGTATTTT. Encoded protein: CASSQGQGTDTQYF.

The chain recombines TRBV5-1 with TRBJ2-7; 7 bases align to TRBD2. V lost 4 bases to trimming and J lost 0 bases; unmatched junction nucleotides: 4. Germline V CDR1 and CDR2: SGHRS, YFSETQ. The CDR3 consists of 14 residues. This CDR3 reads CASSPERGSYEQYF. The CDR3 DNA sequence: TGCGCCAGCAGCCCGGAGCGGGGCTCCTACGAGCAGTACTTC. Supplemented by reference TRBV5-1 and TRBJ2-7, the full variable domain reads KAGVTQTPRYLIKTRGQQVTLSCSPISGHRSVSWYQQTPGQGLQFLFEYFSETQRNKGNFPGRFSGRQFSNSRSEMNVSTLELGDSALYLCASSPERGSYEQYFGPGTRLTVT.

J is TRBJ2-2 and V is TRBV5-1; 8 positions match TRBD1. The junction had 4 bases not matched to a gene; V was cut back by 4 bases and J by 2 bases. This CDR3 has 15 residues. CDR1 and CDR2 from the germline V gene are SGHRS and YFSETQ. The CDR3 DNA sequence: TGCGCCAGCAGCCCCGACAGGGGAAACACCGGGGAGCTGTTTTTT. This gives the protein CASSPDRGNTGELFF.

The genes are TRBV4-1 and TRBJ1-1; 7 nucleotides align to TRBD1. The germline CDR1 and CDR2 sequences are MGHRA and YSYEKL. The V gene end was trimmed by 0 bases and the J gene end by 3 bases; junction bases not matched to a gene: 7. This CDR3 region has 16 residues. The DNA of the CDR3 is TGCGCCAGCAGCCAAGATAATCGACAGGGTTACACTGAAGCTTTCTTT. Amino acid sequence: CASSQDNRQGYTEAFF.

The chain links TRBV5-1 to TRBJ2-5, with D possibly being TRBD2 (5 bases). The CDR3 covers 17 residues. CDR1 and CDR2 from the germline V gene are SGHRS and YFSETQ. The ends were cut back, 1 base at V and 3 bases at J, with 19 bases in the middle. CDR3 DNA sequence: TGCGCCAGCAGCTTGTCCCTACTAGAAGCTTGGGAAGAGACCCAGTACTTC. Its translation: CASSLSLLEAWEETQYF. Full variable domain (missing parts from reference TRBV5-1 and TRBJ2-5): KAGVTQTPRYLIKTRGQQVTLSCSPISGHRSVSWYQQTPGQGLQFLFEYFSETQRNKGNFPGRFSGRQFSNSRSEMNVSTLELGDSALYLCASSLSLLEAWEETQYFGPGTRLLVL.

This clone has only one observation. V and J are TRBV7-9 and TRBJ2-7; 10 bases agree with TRBD1. Germline CDR1 and CDR2: SEHNR and FQNEAQ (reference sequence). The CDR3 spans 14 residues. V lost 5 bases and J lost 3; bases outside the gene matches: 4. The CDR3 sequence: CASSSRDRGYEQYF. CDR3 DNA: TGTGCCAGCAGCAGCCGGGACAGGGGCTACGAGCAGTACTTC.

V and J are TRBV28 and TRBJ1-5; D might be TRBD1 (6 bases). V was shortened by 0 bases and J by 0 bases, with 9 bases between the two germline ends. CDR1 is MDHEN and CDR2 is SYDVKM in the germline V gene. CDR3 length: 16 amino acids. The CDR3 DNA reads TGTGCCAGCAGTTTATGGCGGACAGATAGCAATCAGCCCCAGCATTTT. Amino acid sequence: CASSLWRTDSNQPQHF.

V and J are TRBV7-3 and TRBJ1-2, with TRBD1 matching 7 bases. The CDR3 runs to 13 residues. The V and J ends lost 4 bases and 3 bases, in that order; junction bases with no gene match: 2. Germline CDR1 is SGHTA and CDR2 is FQGTGA. This CDR3 reads CASSYTGDYGYTF. The CDR3, as DNA: TGTGCCAGCAGCTACACAGGGGACTATGGCTACACCTTC.